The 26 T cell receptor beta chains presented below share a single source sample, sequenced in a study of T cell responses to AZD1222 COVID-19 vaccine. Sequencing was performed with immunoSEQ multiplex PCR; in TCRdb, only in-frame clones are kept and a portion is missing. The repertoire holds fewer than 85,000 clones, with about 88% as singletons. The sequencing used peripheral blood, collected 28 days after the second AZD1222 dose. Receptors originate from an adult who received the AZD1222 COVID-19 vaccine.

The CDR3 DNA sequence: TGTGCCACCGGGACAGTTAATGGCTACACCTTC. It codes for CATGTVNGYTF. The chain has TRBV15 and TRBJ1-2, with 7 nucleotides matching TRBD1. The CDR3 is 11 amino acids. Germline V gene data show CDR1 as LNHNV and CDR2 as YYDKDF (reference sequence). With 8 bases clipped from V and 6 bases from J, the junction kept 3 bases outside the gene matches.

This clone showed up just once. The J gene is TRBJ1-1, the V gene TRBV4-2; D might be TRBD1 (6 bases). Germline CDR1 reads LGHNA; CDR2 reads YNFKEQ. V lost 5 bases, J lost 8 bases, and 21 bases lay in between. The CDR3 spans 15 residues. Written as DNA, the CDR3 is TGTGCCAGCAGCGAAACCGGGACACGGATTTTGGAAGCTTTCTTT. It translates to CASSETGTRILEAFF.

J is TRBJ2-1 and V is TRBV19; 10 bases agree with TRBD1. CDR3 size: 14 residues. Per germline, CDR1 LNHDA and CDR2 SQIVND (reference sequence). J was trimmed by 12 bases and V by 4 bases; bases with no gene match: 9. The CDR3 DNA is TGTGCCAGTAGTAGCGGGACAGGGGCCGGCGGGCAGTTCTTC. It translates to CASSSGTGAGGQFF.

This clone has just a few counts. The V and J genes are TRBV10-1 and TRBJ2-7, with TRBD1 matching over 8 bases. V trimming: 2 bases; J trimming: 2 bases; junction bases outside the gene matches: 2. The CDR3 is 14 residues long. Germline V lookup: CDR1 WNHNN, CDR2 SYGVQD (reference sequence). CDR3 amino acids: CASSEGTGPYEQYV. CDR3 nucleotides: TGCGCCAGCAGTGAGGGGACAGGCCCCTACGAGCAGTACGTC.

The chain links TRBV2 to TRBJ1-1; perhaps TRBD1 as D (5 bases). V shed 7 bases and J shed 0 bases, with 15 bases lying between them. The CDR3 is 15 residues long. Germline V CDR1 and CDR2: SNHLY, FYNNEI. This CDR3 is CASIIRQPMNTEAFF. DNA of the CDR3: TGTGCCAGCATTATCCGACAGCCCATGAACACTGAAGCTTTCTTT.

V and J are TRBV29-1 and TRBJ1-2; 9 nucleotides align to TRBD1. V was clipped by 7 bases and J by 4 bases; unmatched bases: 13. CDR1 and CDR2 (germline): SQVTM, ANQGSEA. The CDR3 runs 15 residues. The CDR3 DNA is TGCAGCGCCCCGAATCCGGACAGGGGAGGCTATGGCTACACCTTC. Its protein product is CSAPNPDRGGYGYTF.

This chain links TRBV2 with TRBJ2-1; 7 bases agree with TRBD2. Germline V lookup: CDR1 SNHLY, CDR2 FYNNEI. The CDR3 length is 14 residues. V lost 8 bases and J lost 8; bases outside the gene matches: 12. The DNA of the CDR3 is TGTGCCAGCGAGGGTGGCGGGAGATCCGATGAGCAGTTCTTC. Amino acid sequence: CASEGGGRSDEQFF. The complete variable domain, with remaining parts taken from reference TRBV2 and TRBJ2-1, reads EPEVTQTPSHQVTQMGQEVILRCVPISNHLYFYWYRQILGQKVEFLVSFYNNEISEKSEIFDDQFSVERPDGSNFTLKIRSTKLEDSAMYFCASEGGGRSDEQFFGPGTRLTVL.

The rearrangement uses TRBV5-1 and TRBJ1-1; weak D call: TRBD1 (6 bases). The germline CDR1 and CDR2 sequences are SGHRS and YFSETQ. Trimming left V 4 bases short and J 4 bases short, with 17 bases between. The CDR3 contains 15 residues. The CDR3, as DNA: TGCGCCAGCAGCCCCCAGGGGTTGCTGAGCACTGAAGCTTTCTTT. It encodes CASSPQGLLSTEAFF.

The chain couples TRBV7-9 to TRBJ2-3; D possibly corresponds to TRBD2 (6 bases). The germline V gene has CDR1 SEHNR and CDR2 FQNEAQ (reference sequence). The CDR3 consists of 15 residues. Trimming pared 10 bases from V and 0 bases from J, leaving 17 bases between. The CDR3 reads CATEELAISTDTQYF. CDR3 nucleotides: TGTGCCACCGAAGAACTAGCCATTAGCACAGATACGCAGTATTTT.

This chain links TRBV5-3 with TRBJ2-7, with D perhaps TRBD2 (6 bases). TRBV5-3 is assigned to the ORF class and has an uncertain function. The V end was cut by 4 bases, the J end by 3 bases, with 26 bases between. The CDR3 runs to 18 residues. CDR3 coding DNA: TGTGCCAGAAGCCAGGAGGGTTTCACCCCCGTTTTGCTCTACGAGCAGTACTTC. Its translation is CARSQEGFTPVLLYEQYF.

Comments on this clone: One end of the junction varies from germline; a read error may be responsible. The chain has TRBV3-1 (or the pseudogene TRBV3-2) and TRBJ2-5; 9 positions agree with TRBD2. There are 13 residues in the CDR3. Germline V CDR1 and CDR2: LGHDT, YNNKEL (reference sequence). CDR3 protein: CASSRGLAGPPDF. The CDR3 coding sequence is TGTGCCAGCAGCCGCGGTCTAGCGGGACCACCGGACTTC.

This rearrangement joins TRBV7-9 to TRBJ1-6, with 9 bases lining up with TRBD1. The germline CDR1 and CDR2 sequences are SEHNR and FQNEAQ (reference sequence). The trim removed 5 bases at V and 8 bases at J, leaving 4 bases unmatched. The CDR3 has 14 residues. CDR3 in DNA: TGTGCCAGCAGCCCAAGGACAGGGGATTCACCCCTCCACTTT. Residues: CASSPRTGDSPLHF.

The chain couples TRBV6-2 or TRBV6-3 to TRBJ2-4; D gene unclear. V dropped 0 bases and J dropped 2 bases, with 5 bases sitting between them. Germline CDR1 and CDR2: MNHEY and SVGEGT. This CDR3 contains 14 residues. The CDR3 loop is CASSYSGSKNIQYF. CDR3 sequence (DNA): TGTGCCAGCAGTTACTCTGGTTCCAAAAACATTCAGTACTTC.

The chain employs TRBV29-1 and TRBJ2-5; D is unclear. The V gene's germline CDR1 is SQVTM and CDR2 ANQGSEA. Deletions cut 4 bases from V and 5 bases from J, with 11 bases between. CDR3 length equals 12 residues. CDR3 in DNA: TGCAGCGTTGCCGGGTCCGGCGAGACCCAGTACTTC. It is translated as CSVAGSGETQYF.

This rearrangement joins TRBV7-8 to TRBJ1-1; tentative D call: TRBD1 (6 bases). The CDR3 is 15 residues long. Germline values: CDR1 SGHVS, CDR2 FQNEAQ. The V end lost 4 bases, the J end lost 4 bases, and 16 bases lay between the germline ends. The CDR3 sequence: CASSYSGGAGTEAFF. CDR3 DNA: TGTGCCAGCAGCTATAGTGGGGGGGCGGGCACTGAAGCTTTCTTT. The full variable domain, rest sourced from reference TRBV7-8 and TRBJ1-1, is GAGVSQSPRYKVAKRGQDVALRCDPISGHVSLFWYQQALGQGPEFLTYFQNEAQLDKSGLPSDRFFAERPEGSVSTLKIQRTQQEDSAVYLCASSYSGGAGTEAFFGQGTRLTVV.

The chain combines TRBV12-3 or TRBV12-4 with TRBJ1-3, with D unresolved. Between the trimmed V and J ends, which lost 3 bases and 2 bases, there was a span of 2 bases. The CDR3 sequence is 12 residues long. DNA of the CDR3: TGTGCCAGCAGTTTTGCTGGAAACACCATATATTTT. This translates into CASSFAGNTIYF.

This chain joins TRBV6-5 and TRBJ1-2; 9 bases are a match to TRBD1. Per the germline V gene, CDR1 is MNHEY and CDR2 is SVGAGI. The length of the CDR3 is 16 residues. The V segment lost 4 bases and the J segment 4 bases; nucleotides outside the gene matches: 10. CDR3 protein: CASSSGTGISFYGYTF. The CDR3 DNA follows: TGTGCCAGCAGTTCCGGGACAGGGATTAGCTTCTATGGCTACACCTTC.

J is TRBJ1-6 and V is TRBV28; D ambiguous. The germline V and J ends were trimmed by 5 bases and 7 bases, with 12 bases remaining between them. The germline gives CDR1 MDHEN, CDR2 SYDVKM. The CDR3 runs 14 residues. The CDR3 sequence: CASSGRAPNSPLHF. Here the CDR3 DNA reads TGTGCCAGCAGTGGCCGGGCCCCAAATTCACCCCTCCACTTT.

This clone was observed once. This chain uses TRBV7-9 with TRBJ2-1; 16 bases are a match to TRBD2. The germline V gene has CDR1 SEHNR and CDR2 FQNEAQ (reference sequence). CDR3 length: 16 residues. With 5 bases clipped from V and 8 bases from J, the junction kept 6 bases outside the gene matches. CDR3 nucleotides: TGTGCCAGCAGCCCGGGACTAGCGGGAGGGGGGGATGAGCAGTTCTTC. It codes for CASSPGLAGGGDEQFF.

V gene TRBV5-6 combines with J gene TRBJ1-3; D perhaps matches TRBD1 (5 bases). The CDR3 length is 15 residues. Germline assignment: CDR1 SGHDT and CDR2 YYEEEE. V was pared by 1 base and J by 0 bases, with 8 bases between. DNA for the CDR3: TGTGCCAGCAGCTTGCCAGGGCCCTCTGGAAACACCATATATTTT. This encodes CASSLPGPSGNTIYF.

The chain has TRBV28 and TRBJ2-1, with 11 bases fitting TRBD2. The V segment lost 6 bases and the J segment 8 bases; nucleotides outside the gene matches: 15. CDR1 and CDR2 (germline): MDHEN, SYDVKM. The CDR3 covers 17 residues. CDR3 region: CASSPTSGGLLRDEQFF. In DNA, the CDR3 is TGTGCCAGCAGCCCTACTAGCGGGGGCCTTCTTCGAGATGAGCAGTTCTTC.

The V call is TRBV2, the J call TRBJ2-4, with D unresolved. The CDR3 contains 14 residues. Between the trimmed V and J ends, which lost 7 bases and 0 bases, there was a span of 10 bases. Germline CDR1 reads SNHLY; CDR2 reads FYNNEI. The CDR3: CASNIGLAKNIQYF. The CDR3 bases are TGTGCCAGCAATATCGGGTTAGCCAAAAACATTCAGTACTTC.

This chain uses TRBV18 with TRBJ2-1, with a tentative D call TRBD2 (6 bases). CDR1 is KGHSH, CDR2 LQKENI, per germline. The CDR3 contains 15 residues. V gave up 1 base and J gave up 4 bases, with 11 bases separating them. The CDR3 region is CASSPRPGGYNEQFF. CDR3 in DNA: TGTGCCAGCTCACCACGCCCAGGAGGGTACAATGAGCAGTTCTTC.

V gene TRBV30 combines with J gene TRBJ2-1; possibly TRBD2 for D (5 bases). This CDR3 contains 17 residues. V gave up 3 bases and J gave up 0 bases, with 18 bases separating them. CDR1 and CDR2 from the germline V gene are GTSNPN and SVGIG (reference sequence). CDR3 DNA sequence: TGTGCCTGGAGCTGGAACGGAGGCTCCAGCTCCTACAATGAGCAGTTCTTC. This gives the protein CAWSWNGGSSSYNEQFF.

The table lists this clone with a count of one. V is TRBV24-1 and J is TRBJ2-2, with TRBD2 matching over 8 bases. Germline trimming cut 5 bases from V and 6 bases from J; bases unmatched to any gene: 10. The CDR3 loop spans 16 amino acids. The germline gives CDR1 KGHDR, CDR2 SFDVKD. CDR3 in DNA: TGTGCCACCAGTGTTCGGGGACTAGGTGGGGCCGGGGAGCTGTTTTTT. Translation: CATSVRGLGGAGELFF.

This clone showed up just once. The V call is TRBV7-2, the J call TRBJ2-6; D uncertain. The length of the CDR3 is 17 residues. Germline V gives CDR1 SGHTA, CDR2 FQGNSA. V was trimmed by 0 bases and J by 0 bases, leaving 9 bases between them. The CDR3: CASSLAISHSGANVLTF. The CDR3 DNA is TGTGCCAGCAGCTTAGCGATCAGTCACTCTGGGGCCAACGTCCTGACTTTC.